What follows is one TCR beta chain and its context. From germline, CDR1 is SEHNR and CDR2 FQNEAQ (reference sequence). CDR3 size: 17 residues. Trimming shortened V by 5 bases and J by 0 bases, and 14 bases separated the two germline ends. The entry originates in a study of control samples from healthy donors and cancer patients. The protocol was immunoSEQ multiplex PCR, while the TCRdb copy is restricted to in-frame clones and leaves out a portion. Of just under 75,000 clones detected, less than 90% appear once; the ten largest clones hold around 3.8%. This sequence joins TRBV7-9 and TRBJ1-6, with D unclear. Material for sequencing was blood. This TCR was sampled from a woman in her 50s in good health. The CDR3 region is CASSPWAGSSYNSPLHF. The CDR3 region has the DNA TGTGCCAGCAGCCCCTGGGCCGGAAGCTCCTATAATTCACCCCTCCACTTT.